This is a list of T cell receptor beta chains from one sample in a study of identical twins. One entry per CDR3 protein, called by TCRdb with MiXCR from the 5' RACE reads. The sample has under 300,000 distinct CDR3 sequences, 6% to 7% seen once. This sample also appeared in a second study, on T cells expressing NK-cell markers.

Sequenced sample: CD8+ T cells sorted from blood. The receptors here all came from a woman younger than 30 in good health. The CDR3 runs from the conserved cysteine through the conserved F or W. A D gene is named only where the DNA matches it firmly. Where a row states a size, it is once, few, many or the class of an expanded clone; other rows omit it.

j_gene: TRBJ2-1
len: 16
v_gene: TRBV2
abundance: -
d_gene: -
CDR3nt: TGTGCCAGCAGTGAAGATAGCGGAGCTAGGTACAATGAGCAGTTCTTC
CDR3aa: CASSEDSGARYNEQFF

j_gene: TRBJ2-7
len: 13
v_gene: TRBV10-2
abundance: few
d_gene: -
CDR3nt: TGCGCCAGCAGGGAGACTAGAGGAAGCGAGCAGTACTTC
CDR3aa: CASRETRGSEQYF

j_gene: TRBJ2-2
len: 15
v_gene: TRBV7-9
abundance: few
d_gene: -
CDR3nt: TGTGCCAGCAGCTTGCAGTCCACGAACACCGGGGAGCTGTTTTTT
CDR3aa: CASSLQSTNTGELFF

j_gene: TRBJ2-1
len: 13
v_gene: TRBV2
abundance: few
d_gene: TRBD2
CDR3nt: TGTGCCAGCAGACGGACTAGCGGCAATGAGCAGTTCTTC
CDR3aa: CASRRTSGNEQFF

j_gene: TRBJ2-3
len: 15
v_gene: TRBV24-1
abundance: -
d_gene: -
CDR3nt: TGTGCCACCAGTGATGGGGACGGCTACACAGATACGCAGTATTTT
CDR3aa: CATSDGDGYTDTQYF

j_gene: TRBJ2-2
len: 17
v_gene: TRBV7-6
abundance: -
d_gene: -
CDR3nt: TGTGCCAGCACCCCTATAGGAGGGGGTGAGAACACCGGGGAGCTGTTTTTT
CDR3aa: CASTPIGGGENTGELFF

j_gene: TRBJ1-3
len: 14
v_gene: TRBV7-3
abundance: -
d_gene: -
CDR3nt: TGTGCCAGCAGCTTAGAGGGAACTGGAAACACCATATATTTT
CDR3aa: CASSLEGTGNTIYF

j_gene: TRBJ2-7
len: 13
v_gene: TRBV20-1
abundance: few
d_gene: -
CDR3nt: TGCAGTGCTAGAGGGGCAGCGTCCTACGAGCAGTACTTC
CDR3aa: CSARGAASYEQYF

j_gene: TRBJ2-7
len: 13
v_gene: TRBV7-2
abundance: many
d_gene: -
CDR3nt: TGTGCCAGCAGCTTAAGGGGACCCTACGAGCAGTACTTC
CDR3aa: CASSLRGPYEQYF

j_gene: TRBJ1-2
len: 13
v_gene: TRBV4-1
abundance: -
d_gene: -
CDR3nt: TGCGCCAGCAGCCAAACAGGGAAGGATGGCTACACCTTC
CDR3aa: CASSQTGKDGYTF

j_gene: TRBJ2-3
len: 14
v_gene: TRBV25-1
abundance: -
d_gene: TRBD2
CDR3nt: TGTGCCAGCAGGCGGGAGGGGTGGTCAGATACGCAGTATTTT
CDR3aa: CASRREGWSDTQYF

j_gene: TRBJ1-1
len: 15
v_gene: TRBV29-1
abundance: many
d_gene: -
CDR3nt: TGCAGCGGAAGGGGGGGTTTTTCGGGGAACACTGAAGCTTTCTTT
CDR3aa: CSGRGGFSGNTEAFF

j_gene: TRBJ1-6
len: 15
v_gene: TRBV9
abundance: -
d_gene: -
CDR3nt: TGTGCCAGCAGCGCCGAGGGAGGGGTTAATTCACCCCTCCACTTT
CDR3aa: CASSAEGGVNSPLHF

j_gene: TRBJ2-2
len: 14
v_gene: TRBV27
abundance: -
d_gene: -
CDR3nt: TGTGCCAGCAGTTTCTACAGGAACACCGGGGAGCTGTTTTTT
CDR3aa: CASSFYRNTGELFF

j_gene: TRBJ2-7
len: 14
v_gene: TRBV7-9
abundance: -
d_gene: -
CDR3nt: TGTGCCAGCAGCCCGACAGGAGAAGGTTACGAGCAGTACTTC
CDR3aa: CASSPTGEGYEQYF

j_gene: TRBJ2-5
len: 14
v_gene: TRBV7-8
abundance: few
d_gene: -
CDR3nt: TGTGCCAGCAGCACTCAGGGGAACCAAGAGACCCAGTACTTC
CDR3aa: CASSTQGNQETQYF

j_gene: TRBJ2-7
len: 13
v_gene: TRBV6-1
abundance: few
d_gene: -
CDR3nt: TGTGCCAGCAAGCAGGGGCTCTCCTACGAGCAGTACTTC
CDR3aa: CASKQGLSYEQYF